A selection of T cell receptor beta chains follows, all from one sample in a study of beta chain features in type 1 diabetes. The repertoire was sequenced with immunoSEQ multiplex PCR; TCRdb's copy has only in-frame clones and lacks some. Of more than 95,000 clones listed, roughly a sixth are singletons. The sample was central memory CD4+ T cells from blood. The receptors originated from a man aged 18 to 35 with type 1 diabetes. CDR3s include the opening cysteine and the closing phenylalanine or tryptophan. Fields, in order: CDR3 DNA, CDR3 protein, clone size, J gene, D gene, CDR3 length, V gene. D genes are given only for firm matches. The listing skips clone size in some rows; elsewhere it reads once, few, many or a size class.

DNA: TGTGCCAGTAGCGGGGCGTACCAAGAGACCCAGTACTTC; CDR3: CASSGAYQETQYF; size: many; J: TRBJ2-5; D: .; length: 13; V: TRBV19
DNA: TGTGCCAGCAGCTCAGTTCAGCGAGACTCTGAAGCTTTCTTT; CDR3: CASSSVQRDSEAFF; size: .; J: TRBJ1-1; D: .; length: 14; V: TRBV5-4
DNA: TGCGCCAGCAGCTCCTCTCCGGGAGATACGCAGTATTTT; CDR3: CASSSSPGDTQYF; size: .; J: TRBJ2-3; D: .; length: 13; V: TRBV5-1
DNA: TGCGCCAGCAGCTCCGGCGGGACTTCCAGGCGTGAGCAGTTCTTC; CDR3: CASSSGGTSRREQFF; size: .; J: TRBJ2-1; D: .; length: 15; V: TRBV5-1
DNA: TGTGCCAGCAGCTTAGAGTTGTGGATGAGAGGACTAGCGGGGTACAATGAGCAGTTCTTC; CDR3: CASSLELWMRGLAGYNEQFF; size: .; J: TRBJ2-1; D: TRBD2; length: 20; V: TRBV11-2
DNA: TGTGCCTGGAACCAACAGGGTGTTGGAAAACTGTTTTTT; CDR3: CAWNQQGVGKLFF; size: .; J: TRBJ1-4; D: .; length: 13; V: TRBV30
DNA: TGTGCCAGCAGCTTGAGGCTAGGAGAGAACACTGAAGCTTTCTTT; CDR3: CASSLRLGENTEAFF; size: once; J: TRBJ1-1; D: .; length: 15; V: TRBV5-4
DNA: TGTGCCAGCAGCTTAGGGGGCGCGAATGGTGGCTACACCTTC; CDR3: CASSLGGANGGYTF; size: few; J: TRBJ1-2; D: TRBD1; length: 14; V: TRBV5-6
DNA: TGCAGTGCTAGTCAGGTCCCTGAAGCTTTCTTT; CDR3: CSASQVPEAFF; size: few; J: TRBJ1-1; D: .; length: 11; V: TRBV20-1
DNA: TGTGCCAGTAGTATGGACAGAAACTCCTACAATGAGCAGTTCTTC; CDR3: CASSMDRNSYNEQFF; size: few; J: TRBJ2-1; D: .; length: 15; V: TRBV19
DNA: TGTGCCAGCTCAGTGGGACAGGGAGGTGAAGCTTTCTTT; CDR3: CASSVGQGGEAFF; size: .; J: TRBJ1-1; D: TRBD1; length: 13; V: TRBV18
DNA: TGTGCCTGGAGTATGGCAGGACTACGTTTCGGGCAGTTCTTC; CDR3: CAWSMAGLRFGQFF; size: few; J: TRBJ2-1; D: .; length: 14; V: TRBV30
DNA: TGCGCCAGCAGCCAAGATCGGGAGGGGGCAGATACGCAGTATTTT; CDR3: CASSQDREGADTQYF; size: many; J: TRBJ2-3; D: TRBD2; length: 15; V: TRBV4-1
DNA: TGTGCCAGCTCACAATCTCGACTAGCGGACGGGGAGACCCAGTACTTC; CDR3: CASSQSRLADGETQYF; size: few; J: TRBJ2-5; D: TRBD2; length: 16; V: TRBV18
DNA: TGTGCCAGCAGCGCAGGGGGGGACTATGGCTACACCTTC; CDR3: CASSAGGDYGYTF; size: .; J: TRBJ1-2; D: TRBD1; length: 13; V: TRBV4-2
DNA: TGTGCCAGCAGTTTACAGCTTAACACCGGGGAGCTGTTTTTT; CDR3: CASSLQLNTGELFF; size: .; J: TRBJ2-2; D: .; length: 14; V: TRBV27
DNA: TGCAGCGTCCAGGGGGCGTTTGCGTATGGCACTGAAGCTTTCTTT; CDR3: CSVQGAFAYGTEAFF; size: few; J: TRBJ1-1; D: TRBD1; length: 15; V: TRBV29-1
DNA: TGTGCCAGCAGCTTAGGCGGGGCCACAGATACGCAGTATTTT; CDR3: CASSLGGATDTQYF; size: .; J: TRBJ2-3; D: .; length: 14; V: TRBV5-4
DNA: TGTGCCAGCAGCCAAGGGCCCCCCGTCGATGGCTACACCTTC; CDR3: CASSQGPPVDGYTF; size: .; J: TRBJ1-2; D: .; length: 14; V: TRBV14
DNA: TGTGCTAGCAGCTTAGAGCTAGCCGGAGATACGCAGTATTTT; CDR3: CASSLELAGDTQYF; size: many; J: TRBJ2-3; D: .; length: 14; V: TRBV7-7
DNA: TGTGCCAGCTCCCGACAGGGGTACACAGATACGCAGTATTTT; CDR3: CASSRQGYTDTQYF; size: .; J: TRBJ2-3; D: TRBD1; length: 14; V: TRBV6-5
DNA: TGCAGTGCTCCCGAGACCCAGTACTTC; CDR3: CSAPETQYF; size: many; J: TRBJ2-5; D: .; length: 9; V: TRBV20-1
DNA: TGTGCCAGCAGCTTAGTAGGTTCAAGCGTGGAGCAGTACTTC; CDR3: CASSLVGSSVEQYF; size: .; J: TRBJ2-7; D: .; length: 14; V: TRBV7-6
DNA: TGTGCCAGCAGCCAAGATTCCCATCGATACGAGCAGTACTTC; CDR3: CASSQDSHRYEQYF; size: few; J: TRBJ2-7; D: .; length: 14; V: TRBV14
DNA: TGTGCCAGCAGCCGAAAACTAGCGGGAGTCGAAGAGACCCAGTACTTC; CDR3: CASSRKLAGVEETQYF; size: few; J: TRBJ2-5; D: TRBD2; length: 16; V: TRBV7-2
DNA: TGTGCCAGCACCATGCCCCTAGCGGGGGGCGGCACAGATACGCAGTATTTT; CDR3: CASTMPLAGGGTDTQYF; size: .; J: TRBJ2-3; D: TRBD2; length: 17; V: TRBV7-2
DNA: TGCGCCAGCAGCCTGGACTTTAATACCTACGAGCAGTACTTC; CDR3: CASSLDFNTYEQYF; size: .; J: TRBJ2-7; D: .; length: 14; V: TRBV5-1
DNA: TGTGCTAGCAGCTTAGGGACAGGGTCCTACGAGCAGTACTTC; CDR3: CASSLGTGSYEQYF; size: .; J: TRBJ2-7; D: TRBD1; length: 14; V: TRBV7-7
DNA: TGTGCCAGCAGCTTGGGTGGCAGGGGCCTTCCTCGAGAGACCCAGTACTTC; CDR3: CASSLGGRGLPRETQYF; size: few; J: TRBJ2-5; D: .; length: 17; V: TRBV5-6
DNA: TGTGCCAGCACCCTGGGACAGGGCTCCTACAATGAGCAGTTCTTC; CDR3: CASTLGQGSYNEQFF; size: .; J: TRBJ2-1; D: TRBD1; length: 15; V: TRBV13
DNA: TGCGCCAGCAGCCCTCAGTTTGAGGCTGCTGGGTACGAGCAGTACTTC; CDR3: CASSPQFEAAGYEQYF; size: .; J: TRBJ2-7; D: .; length: 16; V: TRBV5-1
DNA: TGTGCCAGCAGCCAAGATTCCACGCGAACCGGGGAGCTGTTTTTT; CDR3: CASSQDSTRTGELFF; size: few; J: TRBJ2-2; D: .; length: 15; V: TRBV4-2
DNA: TGTGCCAGCAGTGCAGTCCACCAAGAGACCCAGTACTTC; CDR3: CASSAVHQETQYF; size: .; J: TRBJ2-5; D: .; length: 13; V: TRBV2
DNA: TGCGCCAGCAGCCAACAGGGAGAGGGTCAGCCCCAGCATTTT; CDR3: CASSQQGEGQPQHF; size: .; J: TRBJ1-5; D: .; length: 14; V: TRBV5-1
DNA: TGCGCCAGCAGCCAAGAACCTTCCGGTCTAGGAAATTCACCCCTCCACTTT; CDR3: CASSQEPSGLGNSPLHF; size: many; J: TRBJ1-6; D: .; length: 17; V: TRBV4-1
DNA: TGCGCCAGCAGTGACGGGGCGGCAGGGGTCAATGAGCAGTTCTTC; CDR3: CASSDGAAGVNEQFF; size: few; J: TRBJ2-1; D: .; length: 15; V: TRBV10-1
DNA: TGTGCCAGCAGTGAGGCCCGGGGCCTCATGAACACTGAAGCTTTCTTT; CDR3: CASSEARGLMNTEAFF; size: few; J: TRBJ1-1; D: .; length: 16; V: TRBV6-1